This TCR beta chain was profiled in a study of T cell changes during pregnancy in multiple sclerosis. V was cut by 6 bases and J by 4 bases, with 20 bases left in between. CDR1 is MDHEN and CDR2 is SYDVKM in the germline V gene. The CDR3 loop spans 16 amino acids. TCRdb keeps only in-frame clones here, not all; method: immunoSEQ multiplex PCR. In the table there are tens of thousands of clones, around 92% of which are singletons. J is TRBJ2-3 and V is TRBV28; a weak D match, TRBD2 (6 bases). The sequence was collected from a female donor in good health, enrolled as a control in a pregnancy study. The material sequenced was peripheral blood, taken in the third trimester of pregnancy. CDR3 nucleotides: TGTGCCAGCAGCCAATCGGGACTCCGCCGTCCAGATACGCAGTATTTT. This translates into CASSQSGLRRPDTQYF. The variable domain in full, completed from reference TRBV28 and TRBJ2-3, reads DVKVTQSSRYLVKRTGEKVFLECVQDMDHENMFWYRQDPGLGLRLIYFSYDVKMKEKGDIPEGYSVSREKKERFSLILESASTNQTSMYLCASSQSGLRRPDTQYFGPGTRLTVL.